This T cell receptor beta chain appears in the sequencing data of a study of response to subunit inactivated influenza vaccine. From the RT-PCR reads, TCRdb called clonotypes with MiXCR, one entry per CDR3 protein. The data show roughly 500,000 distinct CDR3 sequences, roughly 23% seen once. These data also featured in a second study, about T cells expressing NK-cell markers. That source notes: UMIs accompanied the 5'RACE template switching by which TCR beta cDNA was made. Investigators obtained TCR beta repertoires from sorted CD3+CD56+NKG2C+, CD3+CD56+NKG2C- and CD3+CD56-NKG2C+ T cells. The CD3+CD56-NKG2C+ fraction of several donors was also led by these clonotypes.

The receptor was isolated from a man in his fifties who received an inactivated influenza vaccine. The sample consisted of CD4+ T cells sorted from PBMCs, taken about 13 days after vaccination.

The CDR3 bases are TGTGCCAGCAGCTCTAGTACCGGGAAGAAGCAGTATTTT. Its protein is CASSSSTGKKQYF. The chain links TRBV7-2 to TRBJ2-3; a possible D gene is TRBD2 (5 bases). This CDR3 region has 13 residues. Germline CDR1 reads SGHTA; CDR2 reads FQGNSA. V was cut by 4 bases and J by 11 bases, with 16 bases left in between.